These 7 T cell receptor beta chains share one sample of origin, sequenced in a study of blood T cell repertoires in COVID-19. Sequenced by immunoSEQ multiplex PCR; TCRdb stores in-frame clones only, minus some. The sample holds 100,000 to 150,000 clones, roughly 84% seen once. The sequenced material came from peripheral blood. The receptor set was obtained from a woman of 80 years or more with acute or convalescent COVID-19.

With respect to this clone: The identical CDR3 is also encoded by other nucleotide sequences in the sample. V gene TRBV6-5 combines with J gene TRBJ1-5; D gene ambiguous. This CDR3 is 14 amino acids long. Germline V gene lookup returns CDR1 MNHEY and CDR2 SVGAGI. V dropped 5 bases and J dropped 2 bases, with 10 bases sitting between them. CDR3 in amino acids: CASSTRGGNQPQHF. The CDR3 DNA reads as TGTGCCAGCAGTACCCGCGGGGGCAATCAGCCCCAGCATTTT.

V and J are TRBV9 and TRBJ2-5; D may be TRBD2 (5 bases). The CDR3 spans 15 residues. The V end lost 0 bases, the J end lost 8 bases, and 17 bases lay between the germline ends. CDR1 is SGDLS and CDR2 is YYNGEE in the germline V gene. The CDR3, as DNA: TGTGCCAGCAGCGTAGCTACGATGACCGGAGGTACCCAGTACTTC. Encoded protein: CASSVATMTGGTQYF.

The rearrangement links TRBV7-2 to TRBJ2-2, with no clear D. The CDR3 runs to 12 residues. With 6 bases removed from V and 5 bases from J, the gap between germline ends came to 7 bases. CDR1 is SGHTA, CDR2 FQGNSA, per germline. The CDR3 coding sequence is TGTGCCAGCAGGCCTAGGACCGGGGAGCTGTTTTTT. Protein: CASRPRTGELFF.

This clone was seen a single time. The J gene is TRBJ2-5, the V gene TRBV7-6; 7 bases fit TRBD1. Germline values: CDR1 SGHVS, CDR2 FNYEAQ. The CDR3 loop spans 15 amino acids. Losses at the gene ends were 2 bases for V and 5 bases for J; bases not matched to a gene: 8. CDR3 protein: CASSLQGGVVETQYF. The CDR3 region has the DNA TGTGCCAGCAGCTTACAAGGGGGCGTTGTGGAGACCCAGTACTTC.

This clone was observed many times. J is TRBJ1-5 and V is TRBV7-2; D unresolved. The CDR3 covers 15 residues. The V gene's germline CDR1 is SGHTA and CDR2 FQGNSA. Trimming shortened V by 2 bases and J by 3 bases, and 11 bases separated the two germline ends. CDR3 sequence reads: CASSLSGGNNQPQHF. The CDR3 region has the DNA TGTGCCAGCAGCTTAAGTGGAGGGAACAATCAGCCCCAGCATTTT.

This sequence joins TRBV3-1 (or the pseudogene TRBV3-2) and TRBJ1-1; D remains ambiguous. V lost 4 bases and J 3 bases, leaving 15 bases between the germline ends. The CDR3 loop spans 15 amino acids. Germline CDR1 and CDR2: LGHDT and YNNKEL (reference sequence). CDR3 nucleotide sequence: TGTGCCAGCAGCCGAGTCGGGTGGGAGGACACTGAAGCTTTCTTT. As protein: CASSRVGWEDTEAFF.

J is TRBJ1-3 and V is TRBV7-6; D remains unclear. Trimming took off 10 bases at V and 0 bases at J, with 13 bases between the two ends. Germline loops: CDR1 SGHVS, CDR2 FNYEAQ. The CDR3 is made up of 14 amino acids. CDR3 DNA sequence: TGTGCCACCAGGTCTTACAGCTCTGGAAACACCATATATTTT. It encodes CATRSYSSGNTIYF.